This T cell receptor (beta chain) was recorded in a study of T-cell reconstitution after alpha-beta-depleted transplantation in children. General study points: Surviving recipient T cells and thymic progenitors underlay high day-60 TCRbeta diversity in some patients. Reportedly, alpha-beta T cells present about two months post-transplant originated from several hundred expanded clones of graft origin. A year post-transplant, T-cell counts and diversity derived mostly from newly produced T cells.

Preparing the TCRbeta library involved the use of unique molecular identifiers. TCRdb itself ran the PCR reads through MiXCR, one entry per CDR3 protein. The repertoire has over 120,000 distinct CDR3 sequences, 8% to 10% of them found once; the top ten carry 15% to 20%. The V end was cut by 3 bases, the J end by 4 bases, with 12 bases between. The CDR3 runs 14 residues. The germline CDR1 and CDR2 sequences are MDHEN and SYDVKM. This clonotype was seen at least ten times. The antigen is undetermined. The chain has TRBV28 and TRBJ1-2; D might be TRBD1 (6 bases). This sample comprised PBMCs, mostly from graft donor cells, obtained 180 days after TCRalphabeta/CD19-depleted stem cell transplant. This TCR was recovered from a female patient between 2 and 15 years old who had a stem cell transplant for congenital amegakaryocytic thrombocytopenia, so the T cells may come from the graft donor. The CDR3 sequence is CASSFGGELYGYTF. The CDR3 DNA follows: TGTGCCAGCAGTTTCGGGGGCGAACTCTATGGCTACACCTTC.